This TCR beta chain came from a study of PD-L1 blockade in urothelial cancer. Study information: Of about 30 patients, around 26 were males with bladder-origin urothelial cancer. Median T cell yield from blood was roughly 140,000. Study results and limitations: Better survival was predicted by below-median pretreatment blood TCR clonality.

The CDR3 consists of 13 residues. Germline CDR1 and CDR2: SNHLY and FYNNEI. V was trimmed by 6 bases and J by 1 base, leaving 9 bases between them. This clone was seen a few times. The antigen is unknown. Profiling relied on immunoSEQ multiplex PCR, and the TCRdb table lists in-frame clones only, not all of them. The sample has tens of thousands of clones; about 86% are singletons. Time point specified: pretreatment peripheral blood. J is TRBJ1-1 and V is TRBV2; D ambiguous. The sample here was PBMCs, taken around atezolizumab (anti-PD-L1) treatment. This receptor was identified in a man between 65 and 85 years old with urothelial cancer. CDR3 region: CASSASGNTEAFF. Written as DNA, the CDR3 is TGTGCCAGCAGCGCTTCAGGGAACACTGAAGCTTTCTTT.